This T cell receptor (beta chain) was sequenced for a study of PD-1 blockade in classical Hodgkin lymphoma. Study outcomes and limitations: The repertoire differences lack a defined cause, possibly disease activity or prior therapy. Before treatment, TCR diversity in newly diagnosed patients was reportedly lower than in healthy donors.

V was cut by 4 bases and J by 1 base, with 7 bases left in between. The CDR3 spans 14 residues. Looked up from germline, CDR1 is MGHDK and CDR2 is SYGVNS. TCRdb keeps only in-frame clones here, not all; method: immunoSEQ multiplex PCR. The sample has about 10,000 clones, about 75% seen once. Every patient was affected by relapse after autologous stem cell transplantation, while exposure to brentuximab vedotin was not uniform. For this clone: The target antigen is unknown.

Sample: peripheral blood mononuclear cells (PBMCs), taken at baseline. The V gene is TRBV25-1, the J gene TRBJ2-2; D gene ambiguous. This clonotype originated in a human donor with classical Hodgkin lymphoma. Written as DNA, the CDR3 is TGTGCCAGCAGTGGGATGGGGAACACCGGGGAGCTGTTTTTT. Encoded protein: CASSGMGNTGELFF. Filled out from reference TRBV25-1 and TRBJ2-2, the complete variable domain reads EADIYQTPRYLVIGTGKKITLECSQTMGHDKMYWYQQDPGMELHLIHYSYGVNSTEKGDLSSESTVSRIRTEHFPLTLESARPSHTSQYLCASSGMGNTGELFFGEGSRLTVL.